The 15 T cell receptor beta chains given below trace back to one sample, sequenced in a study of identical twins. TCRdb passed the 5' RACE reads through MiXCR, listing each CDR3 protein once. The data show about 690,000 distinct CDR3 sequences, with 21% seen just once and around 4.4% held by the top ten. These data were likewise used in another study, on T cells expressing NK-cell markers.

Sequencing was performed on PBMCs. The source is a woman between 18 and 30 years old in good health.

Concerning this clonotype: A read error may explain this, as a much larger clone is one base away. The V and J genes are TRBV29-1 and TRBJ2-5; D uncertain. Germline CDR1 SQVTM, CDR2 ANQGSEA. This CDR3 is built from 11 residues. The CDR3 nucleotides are TGCAGCGTGGTCTGGGTAGAGACCCAGCACTTC. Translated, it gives CSVVWVETQHF.

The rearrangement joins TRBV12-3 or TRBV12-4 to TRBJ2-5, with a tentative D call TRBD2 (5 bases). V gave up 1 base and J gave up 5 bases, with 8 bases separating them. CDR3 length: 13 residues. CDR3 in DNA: TGTGCCAGCAGTTTAGAATCGGGGGAGACCCAGTACTTC. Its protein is CASSLESGETQYF.

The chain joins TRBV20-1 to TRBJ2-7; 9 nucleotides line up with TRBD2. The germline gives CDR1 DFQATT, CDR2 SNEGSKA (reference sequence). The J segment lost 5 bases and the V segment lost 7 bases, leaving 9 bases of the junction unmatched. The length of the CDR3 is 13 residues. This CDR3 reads CSGRAGGKNEQYF. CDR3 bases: TGCAGTGGACGGGCGGGAGGGAAGAACGAGCAGTACTTC.

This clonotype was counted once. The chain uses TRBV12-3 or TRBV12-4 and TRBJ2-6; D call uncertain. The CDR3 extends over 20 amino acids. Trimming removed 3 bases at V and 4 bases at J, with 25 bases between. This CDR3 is CASSFRLGNRSPGGANVLTF. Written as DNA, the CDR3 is TGTGCCAGCAGTTTTCGTTTGGGGAATAGATCCCCAGGAGGGGCCAACGTCCTGACTTTC.

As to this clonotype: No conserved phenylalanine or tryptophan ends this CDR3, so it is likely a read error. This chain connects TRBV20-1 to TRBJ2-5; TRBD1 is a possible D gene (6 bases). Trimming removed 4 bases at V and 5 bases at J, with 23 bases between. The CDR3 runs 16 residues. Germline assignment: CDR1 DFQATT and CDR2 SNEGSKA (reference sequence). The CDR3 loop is CSAKGEGRGQRETQYS. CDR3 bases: TGCAGTGCTAAAGGCGAGGGACGGGGACAAAGGGAGACCCAGTACTCC.

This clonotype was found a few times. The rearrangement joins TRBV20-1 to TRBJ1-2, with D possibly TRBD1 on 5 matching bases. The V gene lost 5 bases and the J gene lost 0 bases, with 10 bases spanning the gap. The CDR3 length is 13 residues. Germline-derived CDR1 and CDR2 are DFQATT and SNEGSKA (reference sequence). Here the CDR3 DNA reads TGCAGTGCTGTTCAGGGTTCTAACTATGGCTACACCTTC. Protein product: CSAVQGSNYGYTF.

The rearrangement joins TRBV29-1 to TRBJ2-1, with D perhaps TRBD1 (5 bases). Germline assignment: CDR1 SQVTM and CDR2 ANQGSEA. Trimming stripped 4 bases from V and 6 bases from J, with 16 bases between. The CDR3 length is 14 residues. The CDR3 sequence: CSVGRQQSINEQFF. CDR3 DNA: TGCAGCGTTGGGAGACAGCAGAGCATCAATGAGCAGTTCTTC.

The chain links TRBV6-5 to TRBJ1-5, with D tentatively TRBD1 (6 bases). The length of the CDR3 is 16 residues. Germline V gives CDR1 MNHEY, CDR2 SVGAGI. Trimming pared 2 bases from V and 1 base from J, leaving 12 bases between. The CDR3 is CASSYAGHLSNQPQHF. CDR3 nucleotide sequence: TGTGCCAGCAGTTACGCGGGACACCTAAGCAATCAGCCCCAGCATTTT.

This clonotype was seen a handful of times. The CDR3 here is CASSLTGKNIQYF. In DNA form, the CDR3 reads TGTGCCAGCAGTTTGACAGGGAAAAACATTCAGTACTTC. The chain joins TRBV3-1 to TRBJ2-4; 7 positions agree with TRBD1. The CDR3 has 13 residues. Germline V gives CDR1 LGHDT, CDR2 YNNKEL (reference sequence). After removal of 6 bases from V and 4 bases from J, the junction contained 3 bases not matched to a gene.

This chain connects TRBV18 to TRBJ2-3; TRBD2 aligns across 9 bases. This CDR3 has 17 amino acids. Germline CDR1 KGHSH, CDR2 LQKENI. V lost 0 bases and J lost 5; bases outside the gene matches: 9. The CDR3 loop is CASSPPGEREVRDTQYF. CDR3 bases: TGTGCCAGCTCACCACCGGGCGAGCGGGAGGTGAGAGATACGCAGTATTTT.

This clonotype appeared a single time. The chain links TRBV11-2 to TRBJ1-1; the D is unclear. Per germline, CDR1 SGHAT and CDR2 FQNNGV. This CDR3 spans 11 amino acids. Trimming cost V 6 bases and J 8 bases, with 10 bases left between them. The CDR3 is CASSYSFEAFF. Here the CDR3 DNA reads TGTGCCAGCAGTTACAGTTTCGAAGCTTTCTTT.

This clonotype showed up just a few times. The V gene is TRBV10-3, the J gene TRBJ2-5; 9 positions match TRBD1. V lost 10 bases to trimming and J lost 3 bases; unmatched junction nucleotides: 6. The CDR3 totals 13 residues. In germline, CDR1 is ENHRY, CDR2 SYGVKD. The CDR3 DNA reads TGTGCCACCCGGACAGGGGTGAAAGAGACCCAGTACTTC. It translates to CATRTGVKETQYF.

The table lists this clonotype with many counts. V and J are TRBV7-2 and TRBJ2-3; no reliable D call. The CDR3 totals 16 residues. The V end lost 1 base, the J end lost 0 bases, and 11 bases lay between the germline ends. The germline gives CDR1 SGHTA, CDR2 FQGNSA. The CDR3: CASSLVSGSSTDTQYF. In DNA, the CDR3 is TGTGCCAGCAGCTTAGTTTCGGGCTCTAGCACAGATACGCAGTATTTT.

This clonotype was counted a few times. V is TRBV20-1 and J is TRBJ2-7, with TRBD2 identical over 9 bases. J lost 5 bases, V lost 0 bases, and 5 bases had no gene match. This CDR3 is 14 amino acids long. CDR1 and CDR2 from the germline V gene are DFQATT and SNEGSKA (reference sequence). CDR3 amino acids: CSARDAGGPHEQYF. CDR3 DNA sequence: TGCAGTGCTAGAGATGCGGGAGGGCCCCACGAGCAGTACTTC.

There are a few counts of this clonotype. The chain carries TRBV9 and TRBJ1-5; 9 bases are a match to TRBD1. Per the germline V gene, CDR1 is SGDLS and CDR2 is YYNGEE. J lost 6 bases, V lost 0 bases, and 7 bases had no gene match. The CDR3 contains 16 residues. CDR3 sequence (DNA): TGTGCCAGCAGCGTAGATGGGACAGGGATCTTTCAGCCCCAGCATTTT. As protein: CASSVDGTGIFQPQHF. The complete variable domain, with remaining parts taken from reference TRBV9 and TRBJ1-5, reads DSGVTQTPKHLITATGQRVTLRCSPRSGDLSVYWYQQSLDQGLQFLIQYYNGEERAKGNILERFSAQQFPDLHSELNLSSLELGDSALYFCASSVDGTGIFQPQHFGDGTRLSIL.